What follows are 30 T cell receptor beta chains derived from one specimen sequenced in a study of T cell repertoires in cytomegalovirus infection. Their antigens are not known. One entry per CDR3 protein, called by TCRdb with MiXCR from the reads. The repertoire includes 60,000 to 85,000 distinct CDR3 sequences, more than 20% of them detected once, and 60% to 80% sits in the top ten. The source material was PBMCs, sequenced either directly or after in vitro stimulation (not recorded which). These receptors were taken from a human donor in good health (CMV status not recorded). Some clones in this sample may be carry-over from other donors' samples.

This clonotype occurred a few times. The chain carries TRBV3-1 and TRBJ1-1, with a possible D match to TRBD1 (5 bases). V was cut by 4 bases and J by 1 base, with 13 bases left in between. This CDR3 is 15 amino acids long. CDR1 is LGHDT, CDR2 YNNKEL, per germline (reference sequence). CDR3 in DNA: TGTGCCAGCAGCCCCGGGGGAAACCCGAACACTGAAGCTTTCTTT. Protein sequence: CASSPGGNPNTEAFF.

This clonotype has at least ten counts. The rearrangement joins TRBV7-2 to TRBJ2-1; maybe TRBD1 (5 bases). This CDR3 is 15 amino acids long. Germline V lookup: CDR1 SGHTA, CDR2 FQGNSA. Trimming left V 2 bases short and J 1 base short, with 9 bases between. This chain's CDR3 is CASSLQGGSYNEQFF. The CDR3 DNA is TGTGCCAGCAGCTTACAGGGTGGGTCCTACAATGAGCAGTTCTTC. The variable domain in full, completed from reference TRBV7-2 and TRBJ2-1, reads GAGVSQSPSNKVTEKGKDVELRCDPISGHTALYWYRQSLGQGLEFLIYFQGNSAPDKSGLPSDRFSAERTGGSVSTLTIQRTQQEDSAVYLCASSLQGGSYNEQFFGPGTRLTVL.

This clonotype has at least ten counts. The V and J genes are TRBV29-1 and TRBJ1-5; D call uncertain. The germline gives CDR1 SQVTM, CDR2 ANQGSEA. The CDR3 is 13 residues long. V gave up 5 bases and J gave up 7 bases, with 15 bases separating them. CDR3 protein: CSVTSTESQPQHF. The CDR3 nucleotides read TGCAGCGTTACGTCGACCGAGAGCCAGCCCCAGCATTTT. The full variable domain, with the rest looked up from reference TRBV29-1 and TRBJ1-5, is SAVISQKPSRDICQRGTSLTIQCQVDSQVTMMFWYRQQPGQSLTLIATANQGSEATYESGFVIDKFPISRPNLTFSTLTVSNMSPEDSSIYLCSVTSTESQPQHFGDGTRLSIL.

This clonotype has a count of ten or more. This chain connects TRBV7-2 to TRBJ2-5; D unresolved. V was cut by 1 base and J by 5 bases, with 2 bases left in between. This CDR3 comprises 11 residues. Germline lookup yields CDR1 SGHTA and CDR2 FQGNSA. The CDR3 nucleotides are TGTGCCAGCAGCTTAGTGGAGACCCAGTACTTC. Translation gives CASSLVETQYF.

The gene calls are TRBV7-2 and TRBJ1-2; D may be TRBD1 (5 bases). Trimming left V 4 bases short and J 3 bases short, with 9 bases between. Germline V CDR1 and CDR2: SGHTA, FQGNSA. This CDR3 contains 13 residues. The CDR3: CASSSGHYYGYTF. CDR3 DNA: TGTGCCAGCAGCTCCGGACACTACTATGGCTACACCTTC.

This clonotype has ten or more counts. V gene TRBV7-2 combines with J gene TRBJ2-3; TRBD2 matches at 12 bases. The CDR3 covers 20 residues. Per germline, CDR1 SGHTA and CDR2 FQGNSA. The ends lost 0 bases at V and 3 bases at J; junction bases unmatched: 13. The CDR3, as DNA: TGTGCCAGCAGCTTAGCCCTCCGGCTAGCGGGAGGGCCGGGGACAGATACGCAGTATTTT. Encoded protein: CASSLALRLAGGPGTDTQYF. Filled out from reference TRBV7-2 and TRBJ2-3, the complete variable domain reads GAGVSQSPSNKVTEKGKDVELRCDPISGHTALYWYRQSLGQGLEFLIYFQGNSAPDKSGLPSDRFSAERTGGSVSTLTIQRTQQEDSAVYLCASSLALRLAGGPGTDTQYFGPGTRLTVL.

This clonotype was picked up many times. The CDR3 DNA is TGTGCCAGCAGCTTAGACGGCGGAGTCAGCATTCAGTTCTTC. Translated: CASSLDGGVSIQFF. J is TRBJ2-1 and V is TRBV7-2; D uncertain. CDR3 length equals 14 residues. In germline, CDR1 is SGHTA, CDR2 FQGNSA. Trimming removed 1 base at V and 13 bases at J, with 17 bases between.

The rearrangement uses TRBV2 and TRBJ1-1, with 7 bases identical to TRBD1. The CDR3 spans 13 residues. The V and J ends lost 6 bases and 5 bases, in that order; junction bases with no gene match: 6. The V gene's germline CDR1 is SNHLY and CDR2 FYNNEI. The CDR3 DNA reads TGTGCCAGCAGGCGGGACAGTACTACTGAAGCTTTCTTT. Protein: CASRRDSTTEAFF.

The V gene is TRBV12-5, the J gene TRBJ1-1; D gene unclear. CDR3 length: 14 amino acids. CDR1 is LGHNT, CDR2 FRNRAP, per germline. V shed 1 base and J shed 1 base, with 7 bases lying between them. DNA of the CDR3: TGTGCTAGTGGTTTGGGAACAGCGAACACTGAAGCTTTCTTT. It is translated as CASGLGTANTEAFF. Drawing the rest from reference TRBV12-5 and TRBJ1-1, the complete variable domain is DARVTQTPRHKVTEMGQEVTMRCQPILGHNTVFWYRQTMMQGLELLAYFRNRAPLDDSGMPKDRFSAEMPDATLATLKIQPSEPRDSAVYFCASGLGTANTEAFFGQGTRLTVV.

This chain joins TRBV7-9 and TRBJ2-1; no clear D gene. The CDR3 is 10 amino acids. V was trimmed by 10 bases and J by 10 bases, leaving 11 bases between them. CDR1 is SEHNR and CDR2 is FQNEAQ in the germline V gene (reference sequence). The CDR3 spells CATLAEEQFF. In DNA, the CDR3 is TGTGCCACGTTAGCTGAGGAGCAGTTCTTC.

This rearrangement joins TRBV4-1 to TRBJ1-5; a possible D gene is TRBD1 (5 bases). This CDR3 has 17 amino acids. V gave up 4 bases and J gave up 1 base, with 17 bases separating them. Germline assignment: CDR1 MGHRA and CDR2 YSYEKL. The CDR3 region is CASSPTGQGPSNQPQHF. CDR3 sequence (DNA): TGCGCCAGCAGCCCCACGGGCCAGGGCCCCAGCAATCAGCCCCAGCATTTT.

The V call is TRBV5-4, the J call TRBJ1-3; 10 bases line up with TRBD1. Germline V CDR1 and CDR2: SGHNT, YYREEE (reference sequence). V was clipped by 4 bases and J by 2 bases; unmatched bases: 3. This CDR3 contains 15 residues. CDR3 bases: TGTGCCAGCAGCCCAGACAGGGGGCCTGGAAACACCATATATTTT. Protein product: CASSPDRGPGNTIYF.

The CDR3 region has the DNA TGCAGTGCTCAGCCAATAGCGGGAGTATGGGAGACCCAGTACTTC. Its translation: CSAQPIAGVWETQYF. This sequence joins TRBV20-1 and TRBJ2-5; 9 nucleotides align to TRBD2. CDR1 is DFQATT and CDR2 is SNEGSKA in the germline V gene (reference sequence). CDR3 length: 15 amino acids. The trim removed 5 bases at V and 5 bases at J, leaving 12 bases unmatched.

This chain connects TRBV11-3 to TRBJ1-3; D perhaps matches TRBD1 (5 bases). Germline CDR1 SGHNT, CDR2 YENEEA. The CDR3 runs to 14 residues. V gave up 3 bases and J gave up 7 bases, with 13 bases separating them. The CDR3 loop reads CASSFSGTGNTIYF. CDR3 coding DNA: TGTGCCAGCAGCTTCTCCGGGACCGGGAACACCATATATTTT.

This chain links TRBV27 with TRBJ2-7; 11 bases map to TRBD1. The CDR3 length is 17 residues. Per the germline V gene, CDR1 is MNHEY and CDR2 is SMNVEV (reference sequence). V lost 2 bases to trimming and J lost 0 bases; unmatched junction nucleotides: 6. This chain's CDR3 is CASSLRGTGGNSYEQYF. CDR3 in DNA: TGTGCCAGCAGTTTACGGGGGACAGGGGGAAACTCCTACGAGCAGTACTTC.

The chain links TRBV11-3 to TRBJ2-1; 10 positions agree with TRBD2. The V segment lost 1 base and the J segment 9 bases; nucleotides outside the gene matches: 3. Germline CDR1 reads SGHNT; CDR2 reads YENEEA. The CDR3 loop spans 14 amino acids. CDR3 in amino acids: CASSLVAGGTEQFF. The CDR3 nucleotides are TGTGCCAGCAGCTTAGTAGCGGGAGGAACTGAGCAGTTCTTC.

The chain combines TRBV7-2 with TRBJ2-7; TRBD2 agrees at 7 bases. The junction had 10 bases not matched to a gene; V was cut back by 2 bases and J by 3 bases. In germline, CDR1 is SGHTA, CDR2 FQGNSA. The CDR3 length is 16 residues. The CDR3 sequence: CASSLMEPGLNYEQYF. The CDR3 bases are TGTGCCAGCAGCTTAATGGAGCCGGGACTAAACTACGAGCAGTACTTC.

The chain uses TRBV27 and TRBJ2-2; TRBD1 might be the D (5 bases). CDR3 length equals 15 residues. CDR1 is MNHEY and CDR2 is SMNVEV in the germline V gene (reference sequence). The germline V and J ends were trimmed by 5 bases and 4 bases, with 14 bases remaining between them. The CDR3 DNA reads TGTGCCAGCAGTAACAGGCTTGGAGTCACCGGGGAGCTGTTTTTT. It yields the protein CASSNRLGVTGELFF.

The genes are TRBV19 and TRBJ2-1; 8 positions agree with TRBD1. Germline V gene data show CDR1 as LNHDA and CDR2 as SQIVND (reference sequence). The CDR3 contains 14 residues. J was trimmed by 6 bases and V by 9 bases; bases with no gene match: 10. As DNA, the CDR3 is TGTGCCAGAAGTGACCCGGGACAGGTCAATGAGCAGTTCTTC. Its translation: CARSDPGQVNEQFF.

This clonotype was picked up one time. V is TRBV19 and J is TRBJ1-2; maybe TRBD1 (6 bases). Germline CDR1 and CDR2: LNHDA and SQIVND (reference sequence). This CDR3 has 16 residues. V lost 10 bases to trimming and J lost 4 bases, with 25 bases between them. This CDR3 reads CATTKSQGGPIYGYTF. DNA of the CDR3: TGTGCCACCACGAAAAGCCAAGGGGGACCAATCTATGGCTACACCTTC.

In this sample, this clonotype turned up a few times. The CDR3 spells CASSFFSGAGHNEQFF. The CDR3 nucleotides are TGTGCCAGCAGTTTTTTTAGCGGGGCGGGTCACAATGAGCAGTTCTTC. This chain connects TRBV28 to TRBJ2-1; TRBD2 agrees at 8 bases. CDR1 MDHEN and CDR2 SYDVKM come from the germline V gene. V shed 3 bases, J shed 5 bases, and the junction held 9 bases outside the gene matches. This CDR3 has 16 residues.

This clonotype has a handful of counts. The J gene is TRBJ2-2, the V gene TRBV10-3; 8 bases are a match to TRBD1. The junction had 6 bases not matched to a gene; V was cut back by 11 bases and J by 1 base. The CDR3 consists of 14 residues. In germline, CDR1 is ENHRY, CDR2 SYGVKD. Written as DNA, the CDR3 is TGTGCCGCCACCGGGACAGGGAACACCGGGGAGCTGTTTTTT. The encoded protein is CAATGTGNTGELFF.

Here the CDR3 reads CASSSPQGAKYEQYF. The CDR3 DNA reads TGTGCCAGCAGTTCCCCCCAGGGGGCAAAGTACGAGCAGTACTTC. The chain couples TRBV28 to TRBJ2-7, with 8 bases lining up with TRBD1. The V gene end was trimmed by 4 bases and the J gene end by 4 bases; junction bases not matched to a gene: 9. Germline lookup yields CDR1 MDHEN and CDR2 SYDVKM. This CDR3 is 15 amino acids long.

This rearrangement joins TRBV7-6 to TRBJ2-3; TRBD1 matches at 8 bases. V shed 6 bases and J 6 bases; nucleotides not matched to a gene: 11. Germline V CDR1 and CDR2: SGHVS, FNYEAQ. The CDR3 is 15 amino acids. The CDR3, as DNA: TGTGCCAGCAGATTCGGGACAGGAGGCGGTGATACGCAGTATTTT. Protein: CASRFGTGGGDTQYF.

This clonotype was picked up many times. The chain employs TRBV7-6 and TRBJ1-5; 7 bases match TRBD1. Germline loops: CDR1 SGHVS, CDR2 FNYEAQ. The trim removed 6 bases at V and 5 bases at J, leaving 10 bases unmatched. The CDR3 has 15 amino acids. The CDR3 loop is CASREGTADHQPQHF. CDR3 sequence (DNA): TGTGCCAGCAGGGAAGGGACAGCCGATCATCAGCCCCAGCATTTT.

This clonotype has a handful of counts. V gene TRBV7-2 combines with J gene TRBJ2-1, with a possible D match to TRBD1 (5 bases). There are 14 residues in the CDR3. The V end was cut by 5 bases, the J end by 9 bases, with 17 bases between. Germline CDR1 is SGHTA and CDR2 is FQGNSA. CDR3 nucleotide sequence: TGTGCCAGCAGCCCGAGACAGAGTAAGGGTGAGCAGTTCTTC. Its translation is CASSPRQSKGEQFF.

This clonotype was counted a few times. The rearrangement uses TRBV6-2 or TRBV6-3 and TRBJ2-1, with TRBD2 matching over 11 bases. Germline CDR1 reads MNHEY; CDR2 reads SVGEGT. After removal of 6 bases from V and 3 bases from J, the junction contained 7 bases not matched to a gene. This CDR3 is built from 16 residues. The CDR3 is CASRSGLAGLYNEQFF. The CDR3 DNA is TGTGCCAGCAGATCCGGACTAGCGGGCCTCTACAATGAGCAGTTCTTC.

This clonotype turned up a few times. The CDR3 region has the DNA TGTGCCAGCAGCCAATCGAGGATCGATGGCTACACCTTC. Its protein is CASSQSRIDGYTF. The J gene is TRBJ1-2, the V gene TRBV14; D is unclear. This CDR3 contains 13 residues. Germline CDR1 SGHDN, CDR2 FVKESK. Trimming shortened V by 2 bases and J by 6 bases, and 10 bases separated the two germline ends.

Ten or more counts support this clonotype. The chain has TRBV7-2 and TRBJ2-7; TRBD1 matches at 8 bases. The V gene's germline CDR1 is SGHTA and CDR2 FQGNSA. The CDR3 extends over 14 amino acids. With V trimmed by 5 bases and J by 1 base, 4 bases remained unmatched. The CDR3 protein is CASSINRGSYEQYF. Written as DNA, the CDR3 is TGTGCCAGCAGCATAAACAGGGGGTCCTACGAGCAGTACTTC.

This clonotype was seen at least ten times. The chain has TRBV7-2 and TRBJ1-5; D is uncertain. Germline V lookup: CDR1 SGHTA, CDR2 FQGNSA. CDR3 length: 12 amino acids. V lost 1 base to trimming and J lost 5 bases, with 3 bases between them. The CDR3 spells CASSLGHQPQHF. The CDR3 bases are TGTGCCAGCAGCTTAGGACATCAGCCCCAGCATTTT.